This TCR beta chain was documented in a study of T cells after yellow fever vaccination (dated by TCRdb to about 2019). Broadly, across the study: The SMART-Seq v4 Ultra Low Input RNA kit was used to prepare libraries from fractions with low cell numbers. Bulk TCR alpha and beta repertoires were sequenced longitudinally to track T-cell clones before and after primary and booster YFV17D yellow fever vaccination. Two healthy male donors made up the cohort, one aged 18 to 29 years and the other aged 30 to 40 years. Blood was drawn at multiple timepoints before and after primary and secondary immunization, with bulk PBMC replicates and cell subsets isolated. General findings and caveats noted by the study authors: Computational filtering was needed because FACS-sorted repertoires could contain abundant contaminating clonotypes from the bulk population. Most clones expanded after primary vaccination were re-detected after the booster (almost 98% of CD4 and approximately 85% of CD8), suggesting broad memory maintenance. Compared with the primary T-cell response, the secondary T-cell response was faster but weaker, reaching its peak on day 5 rather than on day 15. Because the study included only two donors, the extent to which the findings can be generalized is limited. A small share of clonotypes was detected in both CD4 and CD8 compartments, with the overlap likely arising from convergent recombination.

TCR cDNA was synthesized by 5'RACE template switching, through which a universal primer site and unique molecular identifiers were introduced. Priming of cDNA synthesis was performed from both the TCR alpha and TCR beta constant segments. Library amplification involved two PCR steps, and the second step added sample barcodes and sequencing adapters. Sequencing of libraries was performed on Illumina HiSeq 2500 (2x100 bp) or NovaSeq (2x150 bp). The authors' analysis ran thus. Demultiplexing of reads and collapsing into UMI consensus sequences were performed with MIGEC, and V(D)J alignment was carried out with MiXCR. Clonotypes responding to the vaccine were identified with edgeR on replicate PBMC samples, with the criteria of FDR below 0.01 and a log2 fold change above 5 up to day 15. CD4 or CD8 identity was assigned to each bulk clonotype according to whether the clonotype was present at higher abundance in the sequenced CD4 repertoire or the sequenced CD8 repertoire. TCRdb redid the processing of the public reads, applying fastp at Q25 and MiXCR, and retained in-frame beta chains. CDR3 protein duplicates are merged, each entry listing the most common genes and DNA. These V and J calls rely on TCRdb rather than the paper's analysis. This sample is represented by 500,000 to 650,000 distinct CDR3 sequences; around a sixth of them were singletons. 15% to 20% of the sample belongs to the ten largest clones.

Explained via the paper, the treatment or condition label denotes: live attenuated yellow fever vaccine strain. At every blood-draw timepoint, two biological replicates of bulk PBMCs were collected. A standard Ficoll-Paque protocol was used to isolate PBMCs from peripheral blood. TriZol was used to extract RNA from bulk PBMCs, CD4 and CD8 fractions, and dextramer-positive and dextramer-negative fractions. For this clonotype: What antigen it recognizes has not been identified. Within one base of it there is no much larger clone, and no base qualities were kept.

Trimming takes 0 bases from V and 5 bases from J, and the germline ends sit 14 bases apart. The CDR3 runs 15 residues from the cysteine to the phenylalanine. Only the CDR3 region is kept as DNA, spanning 45 bases read in frame from base 1. CDR1 SGHTA and CDR2 FQGNSA were looked up in the germline V gene. The receptor was isolated from a young man who received the YFV17D yellow fever vaccine. The sequence is built from TRBV7-2 and TRBJ2-7, and perhaps TRBD1 as D gene, on 5 matching bases. Sample: PBMCs, taken about 5 days after the first yellow fever vaccination. CDR3 sequence: CASSLAGPLYNEQYF. The sequence in DNA is TGTGCCAGCAGCTTAGCGGGGCCCCTCTACAACGAGCAGTACTTC. Supplemented by the reference TRBV7-2 and TRBJ2-7 proteins around the CDR3, the complete variable domain is GAGVSQSPSNKVTEKGKDVELRCDPISGHTALYWYRQSLGQGLEFLIYFQGNSAPDKSGLPSDRFSAERTGGSVSTLTIQRTQQEDSAVYLCASSLAGPLYNEQYFGPGTRLTVT.